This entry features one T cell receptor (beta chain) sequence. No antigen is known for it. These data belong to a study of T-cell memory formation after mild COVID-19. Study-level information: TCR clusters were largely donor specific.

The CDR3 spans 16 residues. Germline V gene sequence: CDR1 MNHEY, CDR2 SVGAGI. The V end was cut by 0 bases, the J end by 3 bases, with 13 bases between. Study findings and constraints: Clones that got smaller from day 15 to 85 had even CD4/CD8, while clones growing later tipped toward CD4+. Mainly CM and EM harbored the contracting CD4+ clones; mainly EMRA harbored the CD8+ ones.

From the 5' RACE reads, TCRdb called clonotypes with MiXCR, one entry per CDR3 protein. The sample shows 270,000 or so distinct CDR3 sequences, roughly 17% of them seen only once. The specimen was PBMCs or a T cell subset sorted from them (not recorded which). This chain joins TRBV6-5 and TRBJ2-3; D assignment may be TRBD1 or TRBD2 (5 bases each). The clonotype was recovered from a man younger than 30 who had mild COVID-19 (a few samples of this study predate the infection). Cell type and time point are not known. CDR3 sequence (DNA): TGTGCCAGCAGTTACTCATCGGGGCCGATTACAGATACGCAGTATTTT. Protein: CASSYSSGPITDTQYF.